The 11 T cell receptor beta chains below all came from one sample that was sequenced in a study of T cell responses to AZD1222 COVID-19 vaccine (dated by TCRdb to about 2021). Per the publication, the time point label means: about 28 days (+/-7) after the second vaccine dose. The library came from the immunoSEQ multiplex PCR assay. What TCRdb holds here is the immuneACCESS table cut down to in-frame rearrangements. Part of the clones is not present; checked against another copy, under half of the missing clones reflect an unresolved V gene, and the others are unexplained. Recorded for this sample are around 56,000 clones; about 89% of them occurred a single time. The ten largest account for 13% to 15% of the sample. Sequencing used peripheral blood, obtained 28 days after the second AZD1222 dose. The receptors here all came from an adult who received the AZD1222 COVID-19 vaccine.

This clone is a singleton in its sample. The chain employs TRBV28 and TRBJ2-7; TRBD1 aligns across 7 bases. The CDR3 covers 14 residues. CDR1 and CDR2 from the germline V gene are MDHEN and SYDVKM. J lost 3 bases, V lost 5 bases, and 7 bases had no gene match. CDR3 bases: TGTGCCAGCAGTCCGCTACAGGGGTACTACGAGCAGTACTTC. This encodes CASSPLQGYYEQYF.

This sequence joins TRBV2 and TRBJ2-7; 10 nucleotides match TRBD2. Losses at the gene ends were 5 bases for V and 2 bases for J; bases not matched to a gene: 9. The CDR3 has 16 amino acids. CDR1 is SNHLY and CDR2 is FYNNEI in the germline V gene. CDR3 loop: CASSTVTSGPTYEQYF. The DNA of the CDR3 is TGTGCCAGCAGTACCGTGACTAGCGGGCCAACCTACGAGCAGTACTTC. Supplemented by reference TRBV2 and TRBJ2-7, the full variable domain reads EPEVTQTPSHQVTQMGQEVILRCVPISNHLYFYWYRQILGQKVEFLVSFYNNEISEKSEIFDDQFSVERPDGSNFTLKIRSTKLEDSAMYFCASSTVTSGPTYEQYFGPGTRLTVT.

The chain has TRBV6-6 and TRBJ1-5; the match to TRBD1 covers 7 bases. Germline-derived CDR1 and CDR2 are MNHNY and SVGAGI (reference sequence). V was pared by 10 bases and J by 5 bases, with 8 bases of the junction left unmatched. This CDR3 is 13 amino acids long. DNA of the CDR3: TGTGCCACCGGAGACAGGGTGGATCAGCCCCAGCATTTT. Translating gives CATGDRVDQPQHF.

The chain uses TRBV19 and TRBJ1-5, with D unclear. V was clipped by 9 bases and J by 0 bases, with 18 bases between them. Germline V gives CDR1 LNHDA, CDR2 SQIVND (reference sequence). The length of the CDR3 is 16 residues. CDR3 sequence reads: CARRQWQINSNQPQHF. Here the CDR3 DNA reads TGTGCCAGGCGGCAGTGGCAGATTAATAGCAATCAGCCCCAGCATTTT. Full variable domain (rest looked up from reference TRBV19 and TRBJ1-5): DGGITQSPKYLFRKEGQNVTLSCEQNLNHDAMYWYRQDPGQGLRLIYYSQIVNDFQKGDIAEGYSVSREKKESFPLTVTSAQKNPTAFYLCARRQWQINSNQPQHFGDGTRLSIL.

The CDR3 DNA follows: TGTGCCAGCAGCTCCAGGGGACGTTACGGCTACACCTTC. Protein sequence: CASSSRGRYGYTF. This chain links TRBV7-2 with TRBJ1-2; D is possibly TRBD1 (6 bases). V was cut by 4 bases and J by 8 bases, with 14 bases left in between. Germline-derived CDR1 and CDR2 are SGHTA and FQGNSA. The CDR3 contains 13 residues. The variable domain in full, with the rest retrieved from reference TRBV7-2 and TRBJ1-2, is GAGVSQSPSNKVTEKGKDVELRCDPISGHTALYWYRQSLGQGLEFLIYFQGNSAPDKSGLPSDRFSAERTGGSVSTLTIQRTQQEDSAVYLCASSSRGRYGYTFGSGTRLTVV.

The rearrangement joins TRBV27 to TRBJ1-2; 9 nucleotides align to TRBD1. Germline CDR1 MNHEY, CDR2 SMNVEV (reference sequence). J gave up 0 bases and V 9 bases, and 11 bases lay outside the gene matches. This CDR3 is built from 16 residues. CDR3 sequence reads: CASARDRVPSNYGYTF. Here the CDR3 DNA reads TGTGCCAGTGCTAGGGACAGGGTCCCCTCTAACTATGGCTACACCTTC.

The genes are TRBV5-4 and TRBJ2-7, with 11 bases that match TRBD2. This CDR3 comprises 15 residues. Germline values: CDR1 SGHNT, CDR2 YYREEE (reference sequence). J gave up 4 bases and V 0 bases, and 3 bases lay outside the gene matches. CDR3 coding DNA: TGTGCCAGCAGCTTGGAACTAGCGGGAGTGTACGAGCAGTACTTC. It is translated as CASSLELAGVYEQYF.

The chain employs TRBV7-9 and TRBJ2-5; D may be TRBD2 (7 bases). Germline CDR1 reads SEHNR; CDR2 reads FQNEAQ (reference sequence). There are 16 residues in the CDR3. Trimming shortened V by 3 bases and J by 5 bases, and 19 bases separated the two germline ends. CDR3 DNA sequence: TGTGCCAGCAGCTTGGGTGATCGGGGGGCAGGGGAGACCCAGTACTTC. It codes for CASSLGDRGAGETQYF. The whole variable domain, remainder taken from reference TRBV7-9 and TRBJ2-5, is DTGVSQNPRHKITKRGQNVTFRCDPISEHNRLYWYRQTLGQGPEFLTYFQNEAQLEKSRLLSDRFSAERPKGSFSTLEIQRTEQGDSAMYLCASSLGDRGAGETQYFGPGTRLLVL.

The chain carries TRBV18 and TRBJ1-2, with 9 bases lining up with TRBD1. This CDR3 is built from 13 residues. The ends lost 4 bases at V and 7 bases at J; junction bases unmatched: 4. From germline, CDR1 is KGHSH and CDR2 LQKENI. CDR3 region: CASSLGTGSGYTF. In DNA form, the CDR3 reads TGTGCCAGCTCACTAGGGACAGGGAGTGGCTACACCTTC.

This clone has only one observation. This chain joins TRBV11-2 and TRBJ2-1, with a weak D call TRBD2 (6 bases). Germline V gene data show CDR1 as SGHAT and CDR2 as FQNNGV. The ends were cut back, 3 bases at V and 7 bases at J, with 13 bases in the middle. The length of the CDR3 is 14 residues. CDR3 in amino acids: CASSFERVGNEQFF. In nucleotides, the CDR3 is TGTGCCAGCAGCTTCGAGCGGGTGGGGAATGAGCAGTTCTTC.

V usage is TRBV5-6 and J usage is TRBJ1-1; weak D call: TRBD1 (6 bases). The CDR3 runs 16 residues. Trimming left V 1 base short and J 3 bases short, with 16 bases between. CDR1 SGHDT and CDR2 YYEEEE come from the germline V gene. CDR3 bases: TGTGCCAGCAGCTTGTTAAGTGGACAGCCCGACACTGAAGCTTTCTTT. This gives the protein CASSLLSGQPDTEAFF.